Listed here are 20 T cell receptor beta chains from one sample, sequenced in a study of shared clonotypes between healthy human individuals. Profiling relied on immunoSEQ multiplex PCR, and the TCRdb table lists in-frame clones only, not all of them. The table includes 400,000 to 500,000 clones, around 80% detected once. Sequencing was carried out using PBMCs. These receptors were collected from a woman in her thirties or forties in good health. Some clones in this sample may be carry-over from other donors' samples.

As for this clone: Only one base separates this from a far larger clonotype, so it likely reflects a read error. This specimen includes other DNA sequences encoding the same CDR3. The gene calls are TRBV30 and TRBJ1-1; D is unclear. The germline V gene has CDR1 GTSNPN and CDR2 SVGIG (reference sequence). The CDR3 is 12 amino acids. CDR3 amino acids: CAWREGRSEAFF. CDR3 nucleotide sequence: TGTGCTTGGAGGGAGGGTCGCTCTGAAGCTTTCTTT.

CDR3 in amino acids: CASSVRFGQTYEQYF. DNA of the CDR3: TGTGCCAGCAGCGTACGTTTTGGACAGACCTACGAGCAGTACTTC. V and J are TRBV5-4 and TRBJ2-7, with D possibly being TRBD1 (6 bases). The CDR3 is 15 residues long. V lost 4 bases and J lost 2, with 16 bases in between. Germline V gene lookup returns CDR1 SGHNT and CDR2 YYREEE (reference sequence). The full variable domain, its missing parts supplied by reference TRBV5-4 and TRBJ2-7, is ETGVTQSPTHLIKTRGQQVTLRCSSQSGHNTVSWYQQALGQGPQFIFQYYREEENGRGNFPPRFSGLQFPNYSSELNVNALELDDSALYLCASSVRFGQTYEQYFGPGTRLTVT.

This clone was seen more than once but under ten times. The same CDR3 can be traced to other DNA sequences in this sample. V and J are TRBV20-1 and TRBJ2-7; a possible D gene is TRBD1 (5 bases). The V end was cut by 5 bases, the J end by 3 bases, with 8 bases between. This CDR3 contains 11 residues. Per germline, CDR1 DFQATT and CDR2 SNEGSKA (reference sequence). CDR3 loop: CSAADSYEQYF. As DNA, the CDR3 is TGCAGTGCTGCTGACAGCTACGAGCAGTACTTC.

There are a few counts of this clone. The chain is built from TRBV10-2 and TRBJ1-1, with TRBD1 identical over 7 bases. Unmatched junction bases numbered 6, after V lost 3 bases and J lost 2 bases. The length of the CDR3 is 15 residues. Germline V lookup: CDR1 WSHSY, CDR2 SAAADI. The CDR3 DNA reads TGCGCCAGCAGTGACCCGACAGGGCCCAACACTGAAGCTTTCTTT. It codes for CASSDPTGPNTEAFF.

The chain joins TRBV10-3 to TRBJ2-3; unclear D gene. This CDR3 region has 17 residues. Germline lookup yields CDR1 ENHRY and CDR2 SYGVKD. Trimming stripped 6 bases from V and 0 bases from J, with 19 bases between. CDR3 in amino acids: CAISSGFGEFSTDTQYF. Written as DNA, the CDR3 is TGTGCCATCAGCAGTGGGTTTGGCGAGTTCAGCACAGATACGCAGTATTTT.

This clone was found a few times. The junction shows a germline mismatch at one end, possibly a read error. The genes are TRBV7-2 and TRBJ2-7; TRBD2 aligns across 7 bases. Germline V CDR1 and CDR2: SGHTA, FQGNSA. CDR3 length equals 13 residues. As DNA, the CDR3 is TGTGCCAGCAGCTTAAATGCGGGAGTTCCTAGTGGCTTC. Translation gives CASSLNAGVPSGF. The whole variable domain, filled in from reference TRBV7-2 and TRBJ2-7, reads GAGVSQSPSNKVTEKGKDVELRCDPISGHTALYWYRQSLGQGLEFLIYFQGNSAPDKSGLPSDRFSAERTGGSVSTLTIQRTQQEDSAVYLCASSLNAGVPSGFGPGTRLTVT.

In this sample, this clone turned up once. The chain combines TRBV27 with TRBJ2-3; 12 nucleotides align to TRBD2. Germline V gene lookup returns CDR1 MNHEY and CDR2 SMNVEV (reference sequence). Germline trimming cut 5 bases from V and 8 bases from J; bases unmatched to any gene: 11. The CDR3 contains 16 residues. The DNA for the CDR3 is TGTGCCAGCAGTCCTAGACTAGCGGGAGTTCAGGGTACGCAGTATTTT. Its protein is CASSPRLAGVQGTQYF.

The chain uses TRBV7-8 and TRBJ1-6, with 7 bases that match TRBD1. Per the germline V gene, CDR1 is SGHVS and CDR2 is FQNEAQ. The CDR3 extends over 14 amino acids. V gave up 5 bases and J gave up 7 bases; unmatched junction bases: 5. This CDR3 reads CASSRGGWNSPLHF. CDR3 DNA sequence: TGTGCCAGCAGCCGAGGGGGCTGGAATTCACCCCTCCACTTT.

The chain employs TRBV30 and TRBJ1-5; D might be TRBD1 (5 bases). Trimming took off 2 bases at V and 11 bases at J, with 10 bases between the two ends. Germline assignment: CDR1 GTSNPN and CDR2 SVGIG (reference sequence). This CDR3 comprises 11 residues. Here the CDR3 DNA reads TGTGCCTGGAGTAAGGGGTCAGCCCAGCATTTT. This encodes CAWSKGSAQHF. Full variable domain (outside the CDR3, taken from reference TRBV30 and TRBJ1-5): SQTIHQWPATLVQPVGSPLSLECTVEGTSNPNLYWYRQAAGRGLQLLFYSVGIGQISSEVPQNLSASRPQDRQFILSSKKLLLSDSGFYLCAWSKGSAQHFGDGTRLSIL.

The CDR3 DNA reads TGTGCCAGCAGCGTCGACCCTGGGGGCTATGGCTACACCTTC. This sequence encodes CASSVDPGGYGYTF. The V gene is TRBV9, the J gene TRBJ1-2; a weak D match, TRBD1 (5 bases). This CDR3 has 14 residues. Looked up from germline, CDR1 is SGDLS and CDR2 is YYNGEE. V shed 2 bases and J shed 4 bases, with 12 bases lying between them.

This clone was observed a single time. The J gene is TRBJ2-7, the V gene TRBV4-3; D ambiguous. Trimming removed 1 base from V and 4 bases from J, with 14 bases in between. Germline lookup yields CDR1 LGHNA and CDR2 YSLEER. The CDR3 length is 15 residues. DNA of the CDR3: TGCGCCAGCAGCCAAGCGTGGGCCTCCGCATACGAGCAGTACTTC. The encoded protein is CASSQAWASAYEQYF.

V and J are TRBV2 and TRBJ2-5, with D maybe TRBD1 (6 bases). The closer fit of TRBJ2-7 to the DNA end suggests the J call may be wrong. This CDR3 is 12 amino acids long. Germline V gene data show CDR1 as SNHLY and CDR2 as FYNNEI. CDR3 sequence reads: CASLRGGYEQYF. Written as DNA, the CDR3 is TGTGCCTCCCTAAGAGGGGGCTACGAGCAGTACTTC.

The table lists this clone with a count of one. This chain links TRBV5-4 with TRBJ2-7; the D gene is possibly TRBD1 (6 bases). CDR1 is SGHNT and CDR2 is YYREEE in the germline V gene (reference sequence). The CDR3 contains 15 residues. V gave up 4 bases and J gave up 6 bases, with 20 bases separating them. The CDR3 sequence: CASSKTGTYSGEQYF. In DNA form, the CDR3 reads TGTGCCAGCAGCAAAACAGGGACCTATTCCGGCGAGCAGTACTTC.

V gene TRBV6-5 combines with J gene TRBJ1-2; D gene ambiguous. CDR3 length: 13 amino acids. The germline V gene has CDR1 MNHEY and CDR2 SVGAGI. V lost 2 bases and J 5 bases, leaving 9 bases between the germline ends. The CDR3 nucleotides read TGTGCCAGCAGTTACGAGAAGGAATATGGCTACACCTTC. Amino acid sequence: CASSYEKEYGYTF.

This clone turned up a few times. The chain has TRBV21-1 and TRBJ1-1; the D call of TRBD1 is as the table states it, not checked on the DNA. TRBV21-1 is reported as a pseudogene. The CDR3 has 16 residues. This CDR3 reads CASSRRTGTGGTEAFF. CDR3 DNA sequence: TGTGCCAGCAGCAGAAGGACAGGGACGGGGGGCACTGAAGCTTTCTTT.

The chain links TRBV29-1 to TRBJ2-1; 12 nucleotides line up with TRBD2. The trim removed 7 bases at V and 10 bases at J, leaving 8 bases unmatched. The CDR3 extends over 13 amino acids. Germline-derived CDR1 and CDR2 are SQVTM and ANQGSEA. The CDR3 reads CSARTSGIGEQFF. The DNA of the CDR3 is TGCAGCGCTAGGACTAGCGGGATAGGAGAGCAGTTCTTC.

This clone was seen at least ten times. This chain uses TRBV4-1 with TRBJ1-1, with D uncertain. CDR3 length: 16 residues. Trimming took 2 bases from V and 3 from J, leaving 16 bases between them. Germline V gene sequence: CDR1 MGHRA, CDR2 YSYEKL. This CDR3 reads CASSQTLRDEDTEAFF. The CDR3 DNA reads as TGCGCCAGCAGCCAAACTCTTCGAGACGAGGACACTGAAGCTTTCTTT.

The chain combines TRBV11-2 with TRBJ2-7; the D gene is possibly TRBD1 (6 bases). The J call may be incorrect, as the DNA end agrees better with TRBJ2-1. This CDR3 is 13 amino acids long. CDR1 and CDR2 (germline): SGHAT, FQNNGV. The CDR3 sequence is CASSSTGSDEQFF. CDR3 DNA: TGTGCCAGCAGCTCTACAGGGAGTGATGAGCAGTTCTTC.

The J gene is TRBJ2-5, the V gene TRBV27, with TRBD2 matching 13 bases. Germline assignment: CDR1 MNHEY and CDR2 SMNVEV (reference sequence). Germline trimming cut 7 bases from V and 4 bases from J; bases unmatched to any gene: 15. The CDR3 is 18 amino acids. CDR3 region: CASTLGGLAGDGGETQYF. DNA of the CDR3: TGTGCCAGCACCTTAGGCGGACTAGCGGGAGACGGGGGAGAGACCCAGTACTTC.

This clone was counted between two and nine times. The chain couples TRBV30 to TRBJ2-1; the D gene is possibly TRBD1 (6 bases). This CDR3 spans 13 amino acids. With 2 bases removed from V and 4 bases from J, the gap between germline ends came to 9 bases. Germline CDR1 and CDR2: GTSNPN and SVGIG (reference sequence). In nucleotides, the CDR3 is TGTGCCTGGAGTAGTCAGGGGTACAATGAGCAGTTCTTC. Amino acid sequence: CAWSSQGYNEQFF.